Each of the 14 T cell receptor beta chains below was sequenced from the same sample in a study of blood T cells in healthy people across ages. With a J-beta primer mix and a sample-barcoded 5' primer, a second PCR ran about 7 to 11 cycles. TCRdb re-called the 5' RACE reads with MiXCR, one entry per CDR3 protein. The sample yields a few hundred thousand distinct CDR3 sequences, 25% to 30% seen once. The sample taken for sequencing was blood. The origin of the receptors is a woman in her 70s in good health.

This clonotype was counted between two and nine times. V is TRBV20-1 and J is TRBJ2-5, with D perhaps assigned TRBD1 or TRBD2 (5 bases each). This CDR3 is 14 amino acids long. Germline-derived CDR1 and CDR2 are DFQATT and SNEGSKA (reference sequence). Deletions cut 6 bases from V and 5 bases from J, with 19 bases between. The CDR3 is CSARADKGGETQYF. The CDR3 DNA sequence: TGCAGTGCCAGGGCGGACAAGGGCGGGGAGACCCAGTACTTC.

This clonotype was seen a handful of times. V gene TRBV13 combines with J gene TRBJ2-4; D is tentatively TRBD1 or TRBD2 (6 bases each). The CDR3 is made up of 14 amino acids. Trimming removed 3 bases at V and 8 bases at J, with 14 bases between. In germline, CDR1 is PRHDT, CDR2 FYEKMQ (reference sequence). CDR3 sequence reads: CASSFGSGEDIQYF. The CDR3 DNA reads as TGTGCCAGCAGCTTTGGTTCAGGGGAGGACATTCAGTACTTC.

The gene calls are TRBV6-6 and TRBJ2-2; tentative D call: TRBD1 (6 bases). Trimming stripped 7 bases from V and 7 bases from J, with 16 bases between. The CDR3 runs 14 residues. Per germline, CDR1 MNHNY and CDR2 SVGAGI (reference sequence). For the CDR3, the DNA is TGTGCCAGCATCCCAGGGGATAAAGGCGGGGAGCTGTTTTTT. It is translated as CASIPGDKGGELFF.

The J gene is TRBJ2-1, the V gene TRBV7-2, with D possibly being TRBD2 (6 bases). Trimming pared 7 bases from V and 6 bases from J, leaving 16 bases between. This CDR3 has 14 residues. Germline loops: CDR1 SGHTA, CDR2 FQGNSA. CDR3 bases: TGTGCCAGCATGCGGATAGTGGGGGGCAATGAGCAGTTCTTC. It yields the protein CASMRIVGGNEQFF.

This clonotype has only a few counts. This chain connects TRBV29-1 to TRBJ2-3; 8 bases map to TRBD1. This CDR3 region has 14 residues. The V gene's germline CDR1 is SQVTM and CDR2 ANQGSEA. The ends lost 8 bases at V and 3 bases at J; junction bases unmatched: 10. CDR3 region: CSQGQGIGTDTQYF. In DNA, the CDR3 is TGCAGCCAAGGACAGGGAATAGGGACAGATACGCAGTATTTT.

In DNA form, the CDR3 reads TGTGCCAGCAGCCTTAGGCGGCGGGAAGTGGCGGAGCAGTACTTC. Its translation: CASSLRRREVAEQYF. The chain links TRBV7-3 to TRBJ2-7; D is possibly TRBD2 (6 bases). In germline, CDR1 is SGHTA, CDR2 FQGTGA. The V end lost 5 bases, the J end lost 7 bases, and 21 bases lay between the germline ends. This CDR3 region has 15 residues.

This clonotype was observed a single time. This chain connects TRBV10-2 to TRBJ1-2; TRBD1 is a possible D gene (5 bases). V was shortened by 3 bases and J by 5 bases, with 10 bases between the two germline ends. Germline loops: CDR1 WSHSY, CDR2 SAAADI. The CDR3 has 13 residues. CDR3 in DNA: TGCGCCAGCAGTGAACAGGAGGGATATGGCTACACCTTC. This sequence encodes CASSEQEGYGYTF.

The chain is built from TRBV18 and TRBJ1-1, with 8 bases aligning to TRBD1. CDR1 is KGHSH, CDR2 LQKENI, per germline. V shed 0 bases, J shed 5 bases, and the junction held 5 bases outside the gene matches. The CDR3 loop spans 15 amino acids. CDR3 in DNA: TGTGCCAGCTCACCACCAACAGGGGGAACAACTGAAGCTTTCTTT. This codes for CASSPPTGGTTEAFF.

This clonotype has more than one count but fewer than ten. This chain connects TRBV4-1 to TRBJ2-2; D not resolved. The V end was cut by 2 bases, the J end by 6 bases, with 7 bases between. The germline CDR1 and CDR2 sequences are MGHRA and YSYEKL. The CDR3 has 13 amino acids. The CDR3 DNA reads TGCGCCAGCAGCCAATTTGGTGCCGGGGAGCTGTTTTTT. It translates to CASSQFGAGELFF.

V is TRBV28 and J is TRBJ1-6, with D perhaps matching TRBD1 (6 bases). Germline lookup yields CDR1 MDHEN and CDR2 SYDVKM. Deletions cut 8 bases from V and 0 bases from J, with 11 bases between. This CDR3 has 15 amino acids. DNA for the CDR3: TGTGCCAGCGGTCAGGGGAGCTCCTATAATTCACCCCTCCACTTT. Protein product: CASGQGSSYNSPLHF.

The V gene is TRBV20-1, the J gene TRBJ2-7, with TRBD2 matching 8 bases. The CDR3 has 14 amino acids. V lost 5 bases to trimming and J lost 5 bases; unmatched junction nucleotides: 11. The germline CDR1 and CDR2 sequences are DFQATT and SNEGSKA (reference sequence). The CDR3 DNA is TGCAGTGCTGCGGGGGGTCTGGCCAGGAACGAGCAGTACTTC. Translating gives CSAAGGLARNEQYF.

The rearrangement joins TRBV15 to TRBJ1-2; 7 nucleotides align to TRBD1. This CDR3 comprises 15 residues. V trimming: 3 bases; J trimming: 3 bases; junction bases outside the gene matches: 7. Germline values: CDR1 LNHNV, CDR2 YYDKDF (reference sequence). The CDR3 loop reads CATSRLQGMDYGYTF. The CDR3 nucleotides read TGTGCCACCAGCAGGTTACAGGGGATGGACTATGGCTACACCTTC.

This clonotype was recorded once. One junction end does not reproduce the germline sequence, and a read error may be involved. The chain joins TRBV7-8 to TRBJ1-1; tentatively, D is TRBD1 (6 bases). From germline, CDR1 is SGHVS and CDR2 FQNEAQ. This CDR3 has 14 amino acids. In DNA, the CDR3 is TGTGCCTGCAGCTTCCTGGGGGGCAGGACTGAAGCTTTCTTT. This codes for CACSFLGGRTEAFF.

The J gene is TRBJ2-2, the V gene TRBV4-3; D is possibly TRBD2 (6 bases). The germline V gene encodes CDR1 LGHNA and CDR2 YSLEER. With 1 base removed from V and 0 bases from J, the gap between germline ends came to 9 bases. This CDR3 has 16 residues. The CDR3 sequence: CASSQGAGTNTGELFF. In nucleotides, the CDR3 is TGCGCCAGCAGCCAAGGCGCGGGGACGAACACCGGGGAGCTGTTTTTT.